This T cell receptor (beta chain) emerged from a study of blood T cells in healthy people across ages. The study's findings and limits: Researchers report that TCR beta diversity correlated strongly with naive T cell percentage. Estimates drawn from one million T cells were deemed to understate diversity. Diversity was higher, and naive CD4+ cells more numerous, in long-lived donors than in aged donors.

Alongside a J-beta primer mix, a sample-barcoded 5' primer served in a second PCR lasting roughly 7 to 12 cycles. Every molecule of cDNA carried a tag from a template-switch adaptor with 12 random nucleotides. TCRdb ran MiXCR on the 5' RACE reads and lists one entry per CDR3 protein. The sample lists about 1.7 million distinct CDR3 sequences, roughly 30% occurring once. Concerning this clonotype itself: Its antigen remains unknown.

Trimming shortened V by 0 bases and J by 7 bases, and 9 bases separated the two germline ends. The CDR3 sequence is 14 residues long. From germline, CDR1 is LNHNV and CDR2 YYDKDF (reference sequence). Sequencing was done on a sample of blood. The chain uses TRBV15 and TRBJ1-4; no clear D gene. This TCR came from a woman aged 25 to 39 in good health. The CDR3 DNA is TGTGCCACCAGCAGAGATCCGGGATTTGAAAAACTGTTTTTT. This translates into CATSRDPGFEKLFF. The full variable domain, in which reference TRBV15 and TRBJ1-4 provide the parts outside the CDR3, is DAMVIQNPRYQVTQFGKPVTLSCSQTLNHNVMYWYQQKSSQAPKLLFHYYDKDFNNEADTPDNFQSRRPNTSFCFLDIRSPGLGDTAMYLCATSRDPGFEKLFFGSGTQLSVL.